What follows are 7 T cell receptor beta chains derived from one specimen sequenced in a study of brain T cells in children with intractable seizures. The sample's time point: blood from clinic visit 5 months post-surgery; TSC patient then seizure free. Produced via immunoSEQ multiplex PCR; TCRdb's table is partial and in-frame only. The repertoire consists of approximately 330,000 clones, with nearly 95% occurring once and the leading ten covering 4.5% to 7%. Sample: peripheral blood, taken approximately 5 months after surgery. These receptor sequences come from a boy under three years old with tuberous sclerosis and intractable seizures.

Only one count was recorded for this clone. The chain carries TRBV7-9 and TRBJ1-1, with D tentatively TRBD1 (5 bases). The CDR3 extends over 14 amino acids. The V gene lost 5 bases and the J gene lost 0 bases, with 10 bases spanning the gap. The V gene's germline CDR1 is SEHNR and CDR2 FQNEAQ (reference sequence). CDR3 region: CASSVGVLNTEAFF. The CDR3 coding sequence is TGTGCCAGCAGCGTAGGGGTCCTGAACACTGAAGCTTTCTTT.

CDR3 protein: CSADHGYTF. The CDR3, as DNA: TGCAGTGCTGACCATGGCTACACCTTC. This rearrangement joins TRBV20-1 to TRBJ1-2; D gene uncertain. Germline V lookup: CDR1 DFQATT, CDR2 SNEGSKA (reference sequence). V dropped 5 bases and J dropped 6 bases, with 4 bases sitting between them. This CDR3 spans 9 amino acids.

The chain has TRBV7-2 and TRBJ1-6, with 7 positions matching TRBD1. From germline, CDR1 is SGHTA and CDR2 FQGNSA. There are 15 residues in the CDR3. With 5 bases clipped from V and 7 bases from J, the junction kept 8 bases outside the gene matches. This CDR3 is CASSHADRRNSPLHF. For the CDR3, the DNA is TGTGCCAGCAGCCACGCGGACAGGCGCAATTCACCCCTCCACTTT.

This clone appeared once. The rearrangement uses TRBV29-1 and TRBJ2-7, with 12 bases lining up with TRBD2. V trimming: 5 bases; J trimming: 2 bases; junction bases outside the gene matches: 4. There are 14 residues in the CDR3. From germline, CDR1 is SQVTM and CDR2 ANQGSEA. This chain's CDR3 is CSVMLAGGAYEQYF. The DNA of the CDR3 is TGCAGCGTTATGCTAGCGGGGGGGGCCTACGAGCAGTACTTC.

The chain uses TRBV11-2 and TRBJ1-3; no reliable D call. V lost 1 base, J lost 1 base, and 5 bases lay in between. CDR3 size: 14 residues. Germline CDR1 is SGHAT and CDR2 is FQNNGV. The CDR3 region is CASSLGLSGNTIYF. CDR3 in DNA: TGTGCCAGCAGCTTAGGTCTATCTGGAAACACCATATATTTT.

The chain is built from TRBV9 and TRBJ2-1; D is unresolved. Germline V gene data show CDR1 as SGDLS and CDR2 as YYNGEE. Trimming took 4 bases from V and 0 from J, leaving 8 bases between them. This CDR3 is 14 amino acids long. The CDR3 sequence: CASSSPPSYNEQFF. DNA for the CDR3: TGTGCCAGCAGCTCCCCCCCCTCCTACAATGAGCAGTTCTTC.

The V call is TRBV5-1, the J call TRBJ2-7; D possibly uses TRBD1 or TRBD2 (5 bases each). Germline values: CDR1 SGHRS, CDR2 YFSETQ. V lost 1 base and J lost 6, with 20 bases in between. The CDR3 is 16 amino acids. CDR3 coding DNA: TGCGCCAGCAGCTTGCCCCCGGGACCGTTATCTCCCGAGCAGTACTTC. Encoded protein: CASSLPPGPLSPEQYF.